The next 27 T cell receptor beta chains were all read from a single sample in a study of T cells after yellow fever vaccination. MiXCR, applied by TCRdb to the 5' RACE reads, yields one record per CDR3 protein. In the table there are 250,000 or so distinct CDR3 sequences, about 7% of which are singletons. Sequencing was performed on CD4+ T cells sorted from PBMCs, taken 15 days after the yellow fever booster vaccination. The source is a man in his thirties or forties who received the YFV17D yellow fever vaccine.

This clonotype was recorded a few times. The CDR3 region has the DNA TGCAGTGCCGCTAGGACAGGGTGGGGGTCCGAGCAGTACTTC. This codes for CSAARTGWGSEQYF. This chain uses TRBV20-1 with TRBJ2-7, with TRBD1 matching 8 bases. The CDR3 length is 14 residues. The V gene's germline CDR1 is DFQATT and CDR2 SNEGSKA (reference sequence). Trimming removed 6 bases from V and 6 bases from J; junction bases left unmatched: 13.

The chain recombines TRBV29-1 with TRBJ2-5; D is uncertain. The CDR3 sequence is 12 residues long. The germline V gene has CDR1 SQVTM and CDR2 ANQGSEA. Trimming pared 3 bases from V and 4 bases from J, leaving 9 bases between. CDR3 DNA sequence: TGCAGCGTTGACCGAGCCAGAGAGACCCAGTACTTC. Amino acids: CSVDRARETQYF. Drawing the rest from reference TRBV29-1 and TRBJ2-5, the complete variable domain is SAVISQKPSRDICQRGTSLTIQCQVDSQVTMMFWYRQQPGQSLTLIATANQGSEATYESGFVIDKFPISRPNLTFSTLTVSNMSPEDSSIYLCSVDRARETQYFGPGTRLLVL.

This clonotype occurred many times. A read error may produce the germline difference seen at one junction end. The chain employs TRBV5-1 and TRBJ2-5; no definite D call. The CDR3 is 12 residues long. Germline CDR1 reads SGHRS; CDR2 reads YFSETQ. The CDR3 nucleotides are TGCGCCAGCAGCTTGGAGACTCAGAGAGCTCACTTC. Amino acids: CASSLETQRAHF.

This clonotype was detected ten times or more. V usage is TRBV6-6 and J usage is TRBJ2-7; possibly TRBD2 for D (5 bases). CDR1 and CDR2 from the germline V gene are MNHNY and SVGAGI (reference sequence). V gave up 8 bases and J gave up 6 bases, with 14 bases separating them. The CDR3 spans 12 residues. Here the CDR3 reads CASSSPPFEQYF. The CDR3 DNA reads as TGTGCCAGCTCTAGCCCCCCTTTCGAGCAGTACTTC.

The chain links TRBV24-1 to TRBJ2-1, with 15 bases identical to TRBD2. CDR1 is KGHDR, CDR2 SFDVKD, per germline. The CDR3 is 14 residues long. The V and J ends lost 5 bases and 14 bases, in that order; junction bases with no gene match: 6. The chain's CDR3 is CATSAGLAGGREFF. DNA for the CDR3: TGTGCCACCAGTGCGGGACTAGCGGGAGGTAGGGAGTTCTTC.

This clonotype was seen only a few times. CDR3 amino acids: CASSRKSAAQQEFF. Here the CDR3 DNA reads TGTGCCAGCAGTCGAAAGAGCGCGGCTCAGCAGGAGTTCTTC. The chain couples TRBV14 to TRBJ2-1; D not certain. V lost 6 bases to trimming and J lost 14 bases, with 23 bases between them. In germline, CDR1 is SGHDN, CDR2 FVKESK. The CDR3 is 14 residues long.

The DNA of the CDR3 is TGTACCAGCAGCACCTCTAGCGGGGTGAAAGAGACCCAGTACTTC. It yields the protein CTSSTSSGVKETQYF. The chain is built from TRBV7-2 and TRBJ2-5; 9 bases are shared with TRBD2. The CDR3 spans 15 residues. From germline, CDR1 is SGHTA and CDR2 FQGNSA. The J segment lost 3 bases and the V segment lost 5 bases, leaving 7 bases of the junction unmatched.

This chain connects TRBV15 to TRBJ2-5, with 8 bases aligning to TRBD1. With V trimmed by 1 base and J by 4 bases, 8 bases remained unmatched. This CDR3 comprises 16 residues. Germline CDR1 is LNHNV and CDR2 is YYDKDF (reference sequence). The CDR3 nucleotides are TGTGCCACCAGCAGAGCTCAAGGACAGGGTCCAGAGACCCAGTACTTC. Translated, it gives CATSRAQGQGPETQYF.

Concerning this clonotype itself: An end of the junction differs from the germline gene, which may be a read error. The chain combines TRBV2 with TRBJ2-2; the match to TRBD2 covers 9 bases. CDR1 and CDR2 (germline): SNHLY, FYNNEI. CDR3 length equals 19 residues. The CDR3 region is CACSLNNIAGAAGTGELFF. CDR3 bases: TGTGCCTGCAGTTTAAACAATATAGCGGGAGCCGCTGGGACCGGGGAGCTGTTTTTT. Combining the CDR3 with reference TRBV2 and TRBJ2-2 gives the whole variable domain EPEVTQTPSHQVTQMGQEVILRCVPISNHLYFYWYRQILGQKVEFLVSFYNNEISEKSEIFDDQFSVERPDGSNFTLKIRSTKLEDSAMYFCACSLNNIAGAAGTGELFFGEGSRLTVL.

This clonotype has only a few counts. The chain links TRBV20-1 to TRBJ2-5; D might be TRBD1 or TRBD2, each matching 6 bases. V was clipped by 5 bases and J by 1 base, with 11 bases between them. Germline V gene sequence: CDR1 DFQATT, CDR2 SNEGSKA (reference sequence). The length of the CDR3 is 13 residues. For the CDR3, the DNA is TGCAGTGCTGGCCCGGGGGCCCAAGAGACCCAGTACTTC. This sequence encodes CSAGPGAQETQYF.

This clonotype was counted only a few times. V is TRBV27 and J is TRBJ1-6; the D is unclear. CDR1 MNHEY and CDR2 SMNVEV come from the germline V gene (reference sequence). The CDR3 is 13 residues long. The V gene lost 4 bases and the J gene lost 10 bases, with 11 bases spanning the gap. Here the CDR3 DNA reads TGTGCCAGCAGTTGGGGAGTACGGTCACCCCTCCACTTT. This codes for CASSWGVRSPLHF.

This clonotype has just a few counts. V gene TRBV20-1 combines with J gene TRBJ2-7, with 8 bases aligning to TRBD1. In germline, CDR1 is DFQATT, CDR2 SNEGSKA (reference sequence). The V segment lost 3 bases and the J segment 6 bases; nucleotides outside the gene matches: 4. This CDR3 comprises 12 residues. CDR3 DNA sequence: TGCAGTGCTAGGACAGGGGCGTCCGAGCAGTACTTC. It encodes CSARTGASEQYF.

The CDR3 here is CASSLRGASYGYTF. The CDR3 region has the DNA TGTGCCAGCAGCTTACGGGGGGCGTCCTATGGCTACACCTTC. The rearrangement joins TRBV11-2 to TRBJ1-2; TRBD1 is a possible D gene (6 bases). The V gene lost 2 bases and the J gene lost 4 bases, with 11 bases spanning the gap. CDR1 and CDR2 from the germline V gene are SGHAT and FQNNGV. The CDR3 length is 14 residues.

This clonotype was recorded many times. The chain combines TRBV12-3 or TRBV12-4 with TRBJ2-7, with 12 bases that match TRBD2. The V segment lost 5 bases and the J segment 2 bases; nucleotides outside the gene matches: 4. This CDR3 is 15 amino acids long. CDR3 coding DNA: TGTGCCAGCAGTGGACGGACTAGCGGGACCTACGAGCAGTACTTC. It encodes CASSGRTSGTYEQYF.

At least ten counts were recorded for this clonotype. The genes are TRBV7-2 and TRBJ2-1, with 10 bases fitting TRBD2. CDR1 is SGHTA, CDR2 FQGNSA, per germline. The ends lost 2 bases at V and 7 bases at J; junction bases unmatched: 8. CDR3 size: 16 residues. The CDR3 region has the DNA TGTGCCAGCAGCTTATTGTTTGCTAGCGGGAGAAATGAGCAGTTCTTC. Translated, it gives CASSLLFASGRNEQFF. Drawing the rest from reference TRBV7-2 and TRBJ2-1, the complete variable domain is GAGVSQSPSNKVTEKGKDVELRCDPISGHTALYWYRQSLGQGLEFLIYFQGNSAPDKSGLPSDRFSAERTGGSVSTLTIQRTQQEDSAVYLCASSLLFASGRNEQFFGPGTRLTVL.

The gene calls are TRBV10-3 and TRBJ2-1; perhaps TRBD1 as D (6 bases). Germline CDR1 ENHRY, CDR2 SYGVKD. V was cut by 2 bases and J by 10 bases, with 6 bases left in between. This CDR3 has 11 residues. The CDR3: CAISEDREQFF. The CDR3 DNA follows: TGTGCCATCAGTGAGGACAGGGAGCAGTTCTTC.

This clonotype came up many times. This chain links TRBV5-4 with TRBJ2-7; D not resolved. Germline V gene data show CDR1 as SGHNT and CDR2 as YYREEE (reference sequence). Trimming removed 7 bases at V and 1 base at J, with 18 bases between. The CDR3 loop spans 15 amino acids. The CDR3 nucleotides read TGTGCCAGCGGGCGGTCGACGGACCTGTCCTACGAGCAGTACTTC. This encodes CASGRSTDLSYEQYF. Using reference TRBV5-4 and TRBJ2-7 for the parts outside the CDR3, the full variable domain is ETGVTQSPTHLIKTRGQQVTLRCSSQSGHNTVSWYQQALGQGPQFIFQYYREEENGRGNFPPRFSGLQFPNYSSELNVNALELDDSALYLCASGRSTDLSYEQYFGPGTRLTVT.

In this sample, this clonotype turned up once. CDR3: CASSKIVGRDTQYF. DNA for the CDR3: TGTGCCAGCAGCAAAATAGTAGGCCGAGATACGCAGTATTTT. This chain links TRBV5-4 with TRBJ2-3; D gene uncertain. CDR1 and CDR2 (germline): SGHNT, YYREEE (reference sequence). The CDR3 has 14 residues. Trimming shortened V by 4 bases and J by 5 bases, and 14 bases separated the two germline ends. Full variable domain (rest looked up from reference TRBV5-4 and TRBJ2-3): ETGVTQSPTHLIKTRGQQVTLRCSSQSGHNTVSWYQQALGQGPQFIFQYYREEENGRGNFPPRFSGLQFPNYSSELNVNALELDDSALYLCASSKIVGRDTQYFGPGTRLTVL.

This chain joins TRBV20-1 and TRBJ2-3; maybe TRBD1 (6 bases). The ends were cut back, 3 bases at V and 4 bases at J, with 20 bases in the middle. This CDR3 region has 16 residues. Germline V gene data show CDR1 as DFQATT and CDR2 as SNEGSKA (reference sequence). The CDR3 DNA reads as TGCAGTGCTAGCCCCACCGGTGGCAGGGGCTCAGATACGCAGTATTTT. It translates to CSASPTGGRGSDTQYF.

This clonotype came up many times. The chain employs TRBV5-1 and TRBJ2-1; no clear D gene. The CDR3 consists of 11 residues. CDR1 and CDR2 (germline): SGHRS, YFSETQ. The V end lost 1 base, the J end lost 8 bases, and 4 bases lay between the germline ends. The DNA for the CDR3 is TGCGCCAGCAGCTTGTACCATGAGCAGTTCTTC. Protein sequence: CASSLYHEQFF.

This chain joins TRBV20-1 and TRBJ2-5, with D possibly TRBD2 on 7 matching bases. Germline-derived CDR1 and CDR2 are DFQATT and SNEGSKA (reference sequence). This CDR3 is 15 amino acids long. V shed 3 bases and J shed 9 bases, with 23 bases lying between them. CDR3 in DNA: TGCAGTGCTAGTTCACTAGCGCCTCCCTCAGGGGCCCAGTACTTC. Translating it yields CSASSLAPPSGAQYF.

This clonotype was recorded many times. The rearrangement links TRBV6-1 to TRBJ2-3, with D tentatively TRBD1 (6 bases). The ends were cut back, 4 bases at V and 0 bases at J, with 8 bases in the middle. Germline CDR1 is MNHNS and CDR2 is SASEGT. The CDR3 totals 14 residues. In DNA form, the CDR3 reads TGTGCCAGCAGTGGAAGGGGGAGCACAGATACGCAGTATTTT. Translating gives CASSGRGSTDTQYF.

This rearrangement joins TRBV29-1 to TRBJ2-7; TRBD1 matches at 8 bases. The CDR3 consists of 11 residues. Germline trimming cut 8 bases from V and 4 bases from J; bases unmatched to any gene: 4. The germline V gene encodes CDR1 SQVTM and CDR2 ANQGSEA. The CDR3 DNA reads TGCAGCTTCGGACAGGGATACGAGCAGTACTTC. Translated: CSFGQGYEQYF.

This clonotype was observed a handful of times. The chain is built from TRBV5-1 and TRBJ2-4; possibly TRBD1 for D (7 bases). The CDR3 covers 12 residues. CDR1 SGHRS and CDR2 YFSETQ come from the germline V gene. V dropped 4 bases and J dropped 8 bases, with 10 bases sitting between them. This chain's CDR3 is CASSPRGDIQYF. CDR3 bases: TGCGCCAGCAGCCCCAGGGGGGACATTCAGTACTTC.

This clonotype showed up many times. The chain uses TRBV2 and TRBJ2-4; no clear D. Per the germline V gene, CDR1 is SNHLY and CDR2 is FYNNEI. Trimming removed 7 bases at V and 1 base at J, with 14 bases between. This CDR3 is built from 15 residues. The CDR3 nucleotides are TGTGCCAGCACTGGCAGGCAGATCGCCAAAAACATTCAGTACTTC. Its translation is CASTGRQIAKNIQYF.

The table lists this clonotype with many counts. The rearrangement joins TRBV9 to TRBJ1-1; D perhaps matches TRBD1 (6 bases). The V end was cut by 4 bases, the J end by 12 bases, with 19 bases between. There are 13 residues in the CDR3. Germline V gives CDR1 SGDLS, CDR2 YYNGEE. The CDR3 bases are TGTGCCAGCAGCCCGAGACAGGAGAGAGTAACTTTCTTT. This codes for CASSPRQERVTFF.

This clonotype was seen a handful of times. This chain connects TRBV3-1 to TRBJ2-1; D uncertain. This CDR3 is built from 10 residues. V gave up 3 bases and J gave up 9 bases, with 3 bases separating them. The germline CDR1 and CDR2 sequences are LGHDT and YNNKEL (reference sequence). In DNA form, the CDR3 reads TGTGCCAGCAGCCAGGGTGAGCAGTTCTTC. This gives the protein CASSQGEQFF.